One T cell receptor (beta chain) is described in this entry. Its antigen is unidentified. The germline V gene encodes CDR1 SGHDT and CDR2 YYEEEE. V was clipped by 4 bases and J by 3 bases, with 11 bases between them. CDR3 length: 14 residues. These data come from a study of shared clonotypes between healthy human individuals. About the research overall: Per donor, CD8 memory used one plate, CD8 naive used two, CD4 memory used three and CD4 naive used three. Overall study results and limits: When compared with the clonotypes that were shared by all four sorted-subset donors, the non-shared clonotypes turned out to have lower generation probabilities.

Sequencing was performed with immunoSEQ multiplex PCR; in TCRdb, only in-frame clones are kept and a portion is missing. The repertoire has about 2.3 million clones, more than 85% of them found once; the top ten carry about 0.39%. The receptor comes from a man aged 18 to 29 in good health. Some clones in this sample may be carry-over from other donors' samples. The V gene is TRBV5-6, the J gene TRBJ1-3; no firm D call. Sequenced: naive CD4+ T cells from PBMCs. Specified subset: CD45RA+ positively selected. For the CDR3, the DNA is TGTGCCAGCAGCCCGTTTAGGAGTGGAAACACCATATATTTT. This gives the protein CASSPFRSGNTIYF.